This TCR beta chain stems from a study of T-cell memory formation after mild COVID-19. Study summary: Clustering of TCRs was largely donor specific. Study outcomes and limitations: Balance between CD4 and CD8 was seen in clones contracting day 15 to 85, and a CD4+ lean was seen in later expanders.

This CDR3 is 13 amino acids long. Germline assignment: CDR1 SQVTM and CDR2 ANQGSEA. The junction had 5 bases not matched to a gene; V was cut back by 7 bases and J by 4 bases. 5'RACE primed at constant segments yielded TCR alpha and TCR beta cDNA libraries bearing sample barcodes and UMIs. Each CDR3 protein gets one entry after TCRdb re-called the 5' RACE reads with MiXCR. The sample includes roughly 410,000 distinct CDR3 sequences, 20% to 25% of them seen just once. In its sample, this clonotype was seen a few times. The antigen remains unidentified. The chain couples TRBV29-1 to TRBJ1-5; 9 bases match TRBD1. What was sequenced was PBMCs or a T cell subset sorted from them (not recorded which). The receptor comes from an adult woman who had mild COVID-19 (a few samples of this study predate the infection). Cell type and time point are not known. DNA for the CDR3: TGCAGCGCACGGACAGGGGCAAATCAGCCCCAGCATTTT. It codes for CSARTGANQPQHF.